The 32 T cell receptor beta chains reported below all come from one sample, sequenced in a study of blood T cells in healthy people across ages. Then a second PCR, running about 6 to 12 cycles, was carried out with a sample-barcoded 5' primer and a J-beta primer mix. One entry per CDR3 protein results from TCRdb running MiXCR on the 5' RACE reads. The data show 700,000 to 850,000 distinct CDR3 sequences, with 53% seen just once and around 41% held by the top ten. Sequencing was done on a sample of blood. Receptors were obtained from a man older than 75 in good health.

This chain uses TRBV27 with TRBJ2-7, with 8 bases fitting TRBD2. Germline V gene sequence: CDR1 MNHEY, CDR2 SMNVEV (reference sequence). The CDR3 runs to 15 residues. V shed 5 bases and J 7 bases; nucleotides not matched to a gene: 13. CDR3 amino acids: CASSSGSLDTGEQYF. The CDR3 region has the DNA TGTGCCAGCAGTAGCGGGAGTCTCGACACCGGGGAGCAGTACTTC.

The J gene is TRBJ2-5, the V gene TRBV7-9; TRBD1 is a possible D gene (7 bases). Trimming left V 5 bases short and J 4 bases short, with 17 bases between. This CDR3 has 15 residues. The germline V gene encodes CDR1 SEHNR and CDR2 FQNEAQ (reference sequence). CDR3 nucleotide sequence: TGTGCCAGCAGCCCCTCAGGGGGGCTTAGAGAGACCCAGTACTTC. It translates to CASSPSGGLRETQYF.

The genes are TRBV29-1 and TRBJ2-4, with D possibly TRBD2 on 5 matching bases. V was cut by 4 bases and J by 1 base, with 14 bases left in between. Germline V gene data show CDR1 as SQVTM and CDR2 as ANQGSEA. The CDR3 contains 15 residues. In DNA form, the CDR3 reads TGCAGCGTTGCAGATGGGAGTTTGGCCAAAAACATTCAGTACTTC. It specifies CSVADGSLAKNIQYF.

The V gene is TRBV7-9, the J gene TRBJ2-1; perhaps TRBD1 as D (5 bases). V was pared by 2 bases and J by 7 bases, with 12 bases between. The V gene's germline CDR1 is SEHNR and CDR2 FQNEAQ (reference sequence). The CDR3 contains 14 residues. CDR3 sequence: CASSLIQGVNEQFF. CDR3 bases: TGTGCCAGCAGCTTAATTCAGGGCGTTAATGAGCAGTTCTTC.

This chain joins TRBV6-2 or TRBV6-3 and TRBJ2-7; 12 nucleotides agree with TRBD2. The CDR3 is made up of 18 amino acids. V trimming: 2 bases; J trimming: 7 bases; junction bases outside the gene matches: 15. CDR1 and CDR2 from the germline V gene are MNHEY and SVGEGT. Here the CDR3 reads CASSYPSLGLAGLWEQYF. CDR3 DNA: TGTGCCAGCAGTTACCCCTCGCTTGGACTAGCGGGACTGTGGGAGCAGTACTTC.

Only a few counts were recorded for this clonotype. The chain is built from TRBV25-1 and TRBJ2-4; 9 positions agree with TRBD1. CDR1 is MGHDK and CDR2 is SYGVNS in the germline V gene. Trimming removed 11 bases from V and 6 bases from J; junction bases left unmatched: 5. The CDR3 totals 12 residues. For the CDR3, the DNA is TGTGCCGCCGGGACAGGGAGAAACATTCAGTACTTC. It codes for CAAGTGRNIQYF.

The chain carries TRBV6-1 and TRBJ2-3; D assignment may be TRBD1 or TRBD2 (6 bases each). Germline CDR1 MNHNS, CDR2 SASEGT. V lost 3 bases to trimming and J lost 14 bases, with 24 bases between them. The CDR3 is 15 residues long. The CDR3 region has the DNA TGTGCCAGCAGTGATGAGGGGGGTTTGGGGAGATACGCGTATTTT. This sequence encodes CASSDEGGLGRYAYF.

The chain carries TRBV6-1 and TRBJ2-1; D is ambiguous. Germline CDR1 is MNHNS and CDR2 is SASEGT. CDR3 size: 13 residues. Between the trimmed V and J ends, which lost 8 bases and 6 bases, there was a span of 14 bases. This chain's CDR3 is CASDKTLLNEQFF. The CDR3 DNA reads TGTGCCAGCGATAAGACTTTGCTCAATGAGCAGTTCTTC.

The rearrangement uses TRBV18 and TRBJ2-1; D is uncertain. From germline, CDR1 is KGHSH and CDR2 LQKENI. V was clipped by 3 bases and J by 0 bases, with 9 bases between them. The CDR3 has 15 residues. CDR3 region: CASSPTLSSYNEQFF. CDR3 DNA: TGTGCCAGCTCACCGACTTTAAGCTCCTACAATGAGCAGTTCTTC.

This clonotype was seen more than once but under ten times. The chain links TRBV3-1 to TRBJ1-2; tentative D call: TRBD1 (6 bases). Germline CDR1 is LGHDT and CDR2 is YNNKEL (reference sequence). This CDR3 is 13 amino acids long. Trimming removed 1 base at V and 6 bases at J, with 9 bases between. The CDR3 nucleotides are TGTGCCAGCAGCCAAGTCCGACAGGATGGCTACACCTTC. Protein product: CASSQVRQDGYTF.

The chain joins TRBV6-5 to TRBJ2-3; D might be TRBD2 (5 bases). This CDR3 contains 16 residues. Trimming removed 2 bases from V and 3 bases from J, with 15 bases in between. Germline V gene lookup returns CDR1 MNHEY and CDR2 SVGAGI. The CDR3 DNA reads TGTGCCAGCAGTTACGGGTGGGGAGATGGGACAGATACGCAGTATTTT. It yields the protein CASSYGWGDGTDTQYF.

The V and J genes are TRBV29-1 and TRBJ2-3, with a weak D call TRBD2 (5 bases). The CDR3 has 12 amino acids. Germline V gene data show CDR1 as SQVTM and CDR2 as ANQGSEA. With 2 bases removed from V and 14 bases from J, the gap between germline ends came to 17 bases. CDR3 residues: CSVELPGRYAYF. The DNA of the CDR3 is TGCAGCGTTGAACTCCCGGGGAGATACGCGTATTTT.

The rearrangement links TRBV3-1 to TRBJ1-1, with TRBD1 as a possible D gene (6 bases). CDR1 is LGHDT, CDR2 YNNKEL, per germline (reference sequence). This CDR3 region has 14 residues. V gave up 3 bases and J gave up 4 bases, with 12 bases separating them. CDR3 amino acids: CASSQLGGGTEAFF. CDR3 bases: TGTGCCAGCAGCCAGCTAGGGGGAGGCACTGAAGCTTTCTTT. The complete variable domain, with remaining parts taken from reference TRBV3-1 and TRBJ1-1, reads DTAVSQTPKYLVTQMGNDKSIKCEQNLGHDTMYWYKQDSKKFLKIMFSYNNKELIINETVPNRFSPKSPDKAHLNLHINSLELGDSAVYFCASSQLGGGTEAFFGQGTRLTVV.

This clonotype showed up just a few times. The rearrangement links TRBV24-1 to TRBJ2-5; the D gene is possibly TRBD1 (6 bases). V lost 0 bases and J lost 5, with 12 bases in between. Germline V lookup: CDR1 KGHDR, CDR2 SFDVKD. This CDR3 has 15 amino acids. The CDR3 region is CATSDLAAGEETQYF. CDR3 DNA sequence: TGTGCCACCAGTGATTTGGCCGCAGGGGAGGAGACCCAGTACTTC.

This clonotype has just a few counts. CDR3 residues: CASRRGQRSYEQYF. The CDR3 coding sequence is TGTGCCAGCAGAAGGGGTCAGCGGTCCTACGAGCAGTACTTC. This chain joins TRBV6-6 and TRBJ2-7; TRBD1 or TRBD2 may be the D gene (5 bases each). With 6 bases removed from V and 1 base from J, the gap between germline ends came to 13 bases. The CDR3 has 14 amino acids. Germline V gene lookup returns CDR1 MNHNY and CDR2 SVGAGI (reference sequence).

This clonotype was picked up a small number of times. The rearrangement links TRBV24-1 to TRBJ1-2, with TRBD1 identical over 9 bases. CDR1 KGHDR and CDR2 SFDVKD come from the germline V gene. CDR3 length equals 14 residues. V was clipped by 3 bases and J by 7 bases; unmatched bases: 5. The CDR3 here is CATSDPGQGAGYTF. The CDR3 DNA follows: TGTGCCACCAGTGATCCGGGACAGGGTGCTGGCTACACCTTC.

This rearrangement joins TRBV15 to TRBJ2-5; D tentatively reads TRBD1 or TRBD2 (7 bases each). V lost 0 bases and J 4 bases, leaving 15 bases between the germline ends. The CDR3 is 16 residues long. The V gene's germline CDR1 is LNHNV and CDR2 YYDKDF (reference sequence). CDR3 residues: CATSREGARGGETQYF. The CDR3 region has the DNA TGTGCCACCAGCAGAGAGGGAGCCAGGGGGGGAGAGACCCAGTACTTC.

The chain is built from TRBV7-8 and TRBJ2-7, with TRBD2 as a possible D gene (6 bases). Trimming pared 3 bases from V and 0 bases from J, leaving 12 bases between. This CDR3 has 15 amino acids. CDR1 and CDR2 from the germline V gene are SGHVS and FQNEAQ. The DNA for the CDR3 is TGTGCCAGCAGCTTCCCCGGCGGGGTCTCCTACGAGCAGTACTTC. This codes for CASSFPGGVSYEQYF.

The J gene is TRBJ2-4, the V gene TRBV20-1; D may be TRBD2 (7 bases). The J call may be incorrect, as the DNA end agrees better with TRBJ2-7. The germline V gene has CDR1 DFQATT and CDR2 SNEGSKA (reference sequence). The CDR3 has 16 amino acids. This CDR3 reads CSATGGRGGSTHEQYF. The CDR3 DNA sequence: TGCAGTGCGACAGGAGGTCGGGGCGGGAGTACCCACGAGCAGTACTTC.

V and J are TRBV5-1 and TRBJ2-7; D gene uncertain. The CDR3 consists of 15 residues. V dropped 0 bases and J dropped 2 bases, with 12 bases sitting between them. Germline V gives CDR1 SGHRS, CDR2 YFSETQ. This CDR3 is CASSLDVGIPYEQYF. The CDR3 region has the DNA TGCGCCAGCAGCTTGGATGTGGGAATTCCCTACGAGCAGTACTTC.

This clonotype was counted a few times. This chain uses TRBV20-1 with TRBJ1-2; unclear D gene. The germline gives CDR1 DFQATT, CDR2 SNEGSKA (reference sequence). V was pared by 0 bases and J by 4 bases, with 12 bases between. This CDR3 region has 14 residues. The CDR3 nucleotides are TGCAGTGCTAGAGATCTCTCCAGGAGCTATGGCTACACCTTC. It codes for CSARDLSRSYGYTF.

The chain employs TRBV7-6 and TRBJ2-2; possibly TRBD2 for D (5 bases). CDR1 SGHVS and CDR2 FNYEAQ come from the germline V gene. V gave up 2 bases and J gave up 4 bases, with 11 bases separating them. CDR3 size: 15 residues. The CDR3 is CASSLFPGGTGELFF. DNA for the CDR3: TGTGCCAGCAGCTTATTCCCAGGAGGCACCGGGGAGCTGTTTTTT.

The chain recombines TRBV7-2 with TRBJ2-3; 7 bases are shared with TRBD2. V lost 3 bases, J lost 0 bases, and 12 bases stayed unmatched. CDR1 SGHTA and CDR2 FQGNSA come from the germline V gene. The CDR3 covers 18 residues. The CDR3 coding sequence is TGTGCCAGCAGCTTGATTGGGTCGGGGGGTCTTAGCACAGATACGCAGTATTTT. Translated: CASSLIGSGGLSTDTQYF.

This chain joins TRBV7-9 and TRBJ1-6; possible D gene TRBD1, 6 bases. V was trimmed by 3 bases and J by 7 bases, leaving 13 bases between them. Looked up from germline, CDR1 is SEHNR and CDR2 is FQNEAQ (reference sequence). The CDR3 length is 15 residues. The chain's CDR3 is CASSFRGTMNSPLHF. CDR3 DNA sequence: TGTGCCAGCAGCTTCAGGGGCACCATGAATTCACCCCTCCACTTT.

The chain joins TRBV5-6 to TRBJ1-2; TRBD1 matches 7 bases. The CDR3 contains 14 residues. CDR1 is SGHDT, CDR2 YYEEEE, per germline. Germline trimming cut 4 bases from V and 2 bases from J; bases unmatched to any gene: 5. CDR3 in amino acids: CASSPGDRNYGYTF. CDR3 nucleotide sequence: TGTGCCAGCAGCCCAGGGGACAGAAACTATGGCTACACCTTC.

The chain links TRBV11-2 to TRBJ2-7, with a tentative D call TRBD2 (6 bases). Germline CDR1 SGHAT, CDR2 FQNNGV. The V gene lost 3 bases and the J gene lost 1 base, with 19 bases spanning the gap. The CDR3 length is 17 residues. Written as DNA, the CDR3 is TGTGCCAGCAGCTTTTTGCGTCTAGCGAACCGGTCCTACGAGCAGTACTTC. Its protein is CASSFLRLANRSYEQYF.

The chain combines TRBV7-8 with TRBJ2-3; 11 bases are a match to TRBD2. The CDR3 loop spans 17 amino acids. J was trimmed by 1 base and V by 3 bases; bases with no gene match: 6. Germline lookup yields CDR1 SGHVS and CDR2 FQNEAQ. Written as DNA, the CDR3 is TGTGCCAGCAGCTTGGGGACTAGCGGTCCGCGCACAGATACGCAGTATTTT. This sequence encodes CASSLGTSGPRTDTQYF.

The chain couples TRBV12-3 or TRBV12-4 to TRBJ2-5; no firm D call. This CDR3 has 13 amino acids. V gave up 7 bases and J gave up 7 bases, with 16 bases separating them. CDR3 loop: CASTYGTSVTQYF. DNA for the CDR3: TGTGCCAGCACCTACGGCACCTCTGTGACCCAGTACTTC.

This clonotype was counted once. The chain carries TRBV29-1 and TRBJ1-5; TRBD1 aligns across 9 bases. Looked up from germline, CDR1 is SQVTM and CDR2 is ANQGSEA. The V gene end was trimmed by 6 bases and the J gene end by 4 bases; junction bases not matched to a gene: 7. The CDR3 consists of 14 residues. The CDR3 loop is CSVSGTGLNQPQHF. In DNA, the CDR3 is TGCAGCGTGTCCGGGACAGGGCTAAATCAGCCCCAGCATTTT.

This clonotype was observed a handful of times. This CDR3 is CASSQGGWVDTQYF. The CDR3, as DNA: TGTGCCAGCAGCCAAGGGGGTTGGGTGGATACGCAGTATTTT. The rearrangement links TRBV3-1 to TRBJ2-3; unclear D gene. Trimming stripped 1 base from V and 6 bases from J, with 11 bases between. This CDR3 comprises 14 residues. Germline V gene data show CDR1 as LGHDT and CDR2 as YNNKEL (reference sequence).

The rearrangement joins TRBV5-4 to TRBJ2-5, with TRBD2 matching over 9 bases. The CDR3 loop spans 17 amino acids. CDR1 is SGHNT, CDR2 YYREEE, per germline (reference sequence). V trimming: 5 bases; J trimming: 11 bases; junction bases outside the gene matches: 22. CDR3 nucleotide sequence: TGTGCCAGCAGTGGGACTAGCCCCCAATCCAATCGCAATGAGCAGTACTTC. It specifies CASSGTSPQSNRNEQYF.

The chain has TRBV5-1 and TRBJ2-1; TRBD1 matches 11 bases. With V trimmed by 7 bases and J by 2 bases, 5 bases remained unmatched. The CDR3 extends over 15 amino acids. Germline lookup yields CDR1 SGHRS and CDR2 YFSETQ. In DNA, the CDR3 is TGCGCCAGCGGGACAGGGGGATCCACCTACAATGAGCAGTTCTTC. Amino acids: CASGTGGSTYNEQFF.